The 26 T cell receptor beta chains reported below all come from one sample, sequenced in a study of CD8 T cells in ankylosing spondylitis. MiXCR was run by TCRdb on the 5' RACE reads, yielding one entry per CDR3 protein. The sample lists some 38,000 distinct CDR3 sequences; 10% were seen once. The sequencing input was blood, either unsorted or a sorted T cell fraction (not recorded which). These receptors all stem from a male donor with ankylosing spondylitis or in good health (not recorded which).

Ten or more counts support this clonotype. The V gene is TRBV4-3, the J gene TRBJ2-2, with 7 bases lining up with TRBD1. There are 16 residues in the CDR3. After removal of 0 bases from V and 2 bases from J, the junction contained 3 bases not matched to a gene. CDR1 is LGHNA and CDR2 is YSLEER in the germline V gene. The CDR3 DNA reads TGCGCCAGCAGCCAAGACACAGGGGCCAACACCGGGGAGCTGTTTTTT. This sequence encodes CASSQDTGANTGELFF.

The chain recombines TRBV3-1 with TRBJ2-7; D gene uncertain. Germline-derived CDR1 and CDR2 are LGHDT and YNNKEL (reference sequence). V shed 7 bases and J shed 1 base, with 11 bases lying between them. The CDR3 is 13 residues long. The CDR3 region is CASTPGSSYEQYF. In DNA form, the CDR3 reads TGTGCCAGCACCCCCGGCAGTTCCTACGAGCAGTACTTC.

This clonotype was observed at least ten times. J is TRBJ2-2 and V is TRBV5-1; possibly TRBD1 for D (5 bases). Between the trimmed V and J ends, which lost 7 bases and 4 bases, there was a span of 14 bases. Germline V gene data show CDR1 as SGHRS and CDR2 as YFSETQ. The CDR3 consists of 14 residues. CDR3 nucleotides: TGCGCCAGCGCGATGGGGCTAGGCACCGGGGAGCTGTTTTTT. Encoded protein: CASAMGLGTGELFF.

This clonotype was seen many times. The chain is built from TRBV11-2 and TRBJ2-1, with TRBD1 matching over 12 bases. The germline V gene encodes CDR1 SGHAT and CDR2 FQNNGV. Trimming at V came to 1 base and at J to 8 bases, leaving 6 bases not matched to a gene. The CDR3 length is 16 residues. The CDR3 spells CASSLGRGQGAHEQFF. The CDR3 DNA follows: TGTGCCAGCAGCTTAGGGCGGGGACAGGGGGCCCATGAGCAGTTCTTC.

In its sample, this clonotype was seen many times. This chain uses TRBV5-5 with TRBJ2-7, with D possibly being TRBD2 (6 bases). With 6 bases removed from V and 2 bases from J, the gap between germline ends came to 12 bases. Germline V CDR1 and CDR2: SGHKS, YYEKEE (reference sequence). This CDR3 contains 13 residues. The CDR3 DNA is TGTGCCAGCAACTGGGGGGTTCCCTACGAGCAGTACTTC. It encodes CASNWGVPYEQYF.

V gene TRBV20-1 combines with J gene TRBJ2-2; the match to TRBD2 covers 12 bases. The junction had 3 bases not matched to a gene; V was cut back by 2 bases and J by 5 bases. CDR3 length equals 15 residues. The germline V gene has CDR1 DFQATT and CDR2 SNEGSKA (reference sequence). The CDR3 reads CSARPGTSGTGELFF. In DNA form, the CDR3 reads TGCAGTGCTAGACCCGGGACTAGCGGGACCGGGGAGCTGTTTTTT.

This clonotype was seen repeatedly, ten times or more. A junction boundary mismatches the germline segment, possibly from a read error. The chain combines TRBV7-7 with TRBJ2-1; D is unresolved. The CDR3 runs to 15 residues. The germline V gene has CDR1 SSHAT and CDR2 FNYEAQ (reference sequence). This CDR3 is CASSLAKASYNEQFF. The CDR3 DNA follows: TGTGCTAGCAGCTTAGCAAAGGCCTCCTACAATGAGCAGTTCTTC.

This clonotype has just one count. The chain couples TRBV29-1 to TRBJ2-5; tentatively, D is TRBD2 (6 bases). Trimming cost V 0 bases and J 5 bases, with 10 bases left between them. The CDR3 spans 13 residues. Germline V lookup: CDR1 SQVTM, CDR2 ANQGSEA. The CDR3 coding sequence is TGCAGCGTTGAAGAATGGGGGGTTGAGACCCAGTACTTC. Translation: CSVEEWGVETQYF.

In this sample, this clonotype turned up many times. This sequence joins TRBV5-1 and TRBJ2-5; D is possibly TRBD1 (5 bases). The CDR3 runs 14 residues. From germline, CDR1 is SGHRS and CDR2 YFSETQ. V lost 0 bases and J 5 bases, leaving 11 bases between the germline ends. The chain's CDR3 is CASSLGQPPETQYF. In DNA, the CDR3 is TGCGCCAGCAGCTTGGGACAGCCCCCGGAGACCCAGTACTTC.

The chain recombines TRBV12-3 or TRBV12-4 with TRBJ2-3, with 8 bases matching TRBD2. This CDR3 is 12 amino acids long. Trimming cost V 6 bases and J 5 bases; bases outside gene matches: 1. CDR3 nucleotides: TGTGCCAGCAGCACTAGCGGAGATACGCAGTATTTT. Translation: CASSTSGDTQYF.

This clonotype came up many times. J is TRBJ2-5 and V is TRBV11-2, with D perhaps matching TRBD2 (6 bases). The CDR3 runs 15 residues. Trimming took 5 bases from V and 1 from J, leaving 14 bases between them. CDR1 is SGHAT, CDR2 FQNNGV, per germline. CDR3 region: CASSPQPGLQETQYF. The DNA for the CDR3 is TGTGCCAGCAGCCCGCAACCGGGACTCCAAGAGACCCAGTACTTC.

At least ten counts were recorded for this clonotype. The CDR3 nucleotides are TGTGCCAGCAGCTTAAAAGAATCCTATTCACCCCTCCACTTT. It translates to CASSLKESYSPLHF. The chain is built from TRBV11-2 and TRBJ1-6; D unclear. CDR3 size: 14 residues. Germline lookup yields CDR1 SGHAT and CDR2 FQNNGV. Between the trimmed V and J ends, which lost 2 bases and 8 bases, there was a span of 10 bases. The whole variable domain, remainder taken from reference TRBV11-2 and TRBJ1-6, is EAGVAQSPRYKIIEKRQSVAFWCNPISGHATLYWYQQILGQGPKLLIQFQNNGVVDDSQLPKDRFSAERLKGVDSTLKIQPAKLEDSAVYLCASSLKESYSPLHFGNGTRLTVT.

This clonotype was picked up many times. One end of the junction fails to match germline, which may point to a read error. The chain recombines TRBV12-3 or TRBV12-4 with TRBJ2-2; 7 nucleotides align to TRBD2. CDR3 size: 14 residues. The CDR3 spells CASRVSGTTAELFF. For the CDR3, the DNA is TGTGCCAGCAGGGTGAGCGGGACTACCGCGGAGCTGTTTTTT.

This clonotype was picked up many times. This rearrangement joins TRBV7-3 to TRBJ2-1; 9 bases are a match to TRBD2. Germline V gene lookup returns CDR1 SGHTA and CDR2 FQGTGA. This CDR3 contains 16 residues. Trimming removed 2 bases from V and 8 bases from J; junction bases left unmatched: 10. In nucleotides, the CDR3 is TGTGCCAGCAGCTTAGGCCTGGCTAGCGGGACTGATGAGCAGTTCTTC. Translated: CASSLGLASGTDEQFF.

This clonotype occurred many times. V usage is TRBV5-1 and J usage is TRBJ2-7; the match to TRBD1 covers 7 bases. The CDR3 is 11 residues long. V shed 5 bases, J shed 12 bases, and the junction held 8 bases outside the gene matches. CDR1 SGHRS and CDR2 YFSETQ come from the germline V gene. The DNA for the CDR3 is TGCGCCAGCAGACCCACAGGGGTTTTGTACTTC. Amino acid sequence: CASRPTGVLYF.

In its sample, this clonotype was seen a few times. The CDR3 reads CATQQGTKNIQYF. The CDR3 region has the DNA TGTGCCACCCAACAGGGGACCAAAAACATTCAGTACTTC. The rearrangement links TRBV6-2 or TRBV6-3 to TRBJ2-4; 7 nucleotides agree with TRBD1. The CDR3 length is 13 residues. Germline CDR1 and CDR2: MNHEY and SVGEGT. V was pared by 10 bases and J by 2 bases, with 5 bases of the junction left unmatched.

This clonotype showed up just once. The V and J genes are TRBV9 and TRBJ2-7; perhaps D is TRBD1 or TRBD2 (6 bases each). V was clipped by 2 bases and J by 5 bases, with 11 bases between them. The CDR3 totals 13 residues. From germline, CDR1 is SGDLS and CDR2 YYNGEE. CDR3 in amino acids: CASSVEGEDEQYF. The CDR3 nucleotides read TGTGCCAGCAGCGTGGAGGGGGAAGACGAGCAGTACTTC.

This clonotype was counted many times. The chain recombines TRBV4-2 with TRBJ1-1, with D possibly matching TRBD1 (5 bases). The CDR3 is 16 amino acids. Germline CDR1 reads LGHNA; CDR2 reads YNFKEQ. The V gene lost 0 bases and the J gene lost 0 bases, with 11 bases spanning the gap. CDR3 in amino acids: CASSQELTGVNTEAFF. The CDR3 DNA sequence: TGTGCCAGCAGCCAAGAACTTACAGGAGTGAACACTGAAGCTTTCTTT.

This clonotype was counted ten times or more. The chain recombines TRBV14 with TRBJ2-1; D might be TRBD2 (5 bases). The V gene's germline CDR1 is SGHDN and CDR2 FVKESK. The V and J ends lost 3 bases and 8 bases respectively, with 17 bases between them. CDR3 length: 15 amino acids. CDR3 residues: CASSQASRRQYEQFF. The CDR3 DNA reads TGTGCCAGCAGCCAGGCTAGCAGAAGGCAGTATGAGCAGTTCTTC.

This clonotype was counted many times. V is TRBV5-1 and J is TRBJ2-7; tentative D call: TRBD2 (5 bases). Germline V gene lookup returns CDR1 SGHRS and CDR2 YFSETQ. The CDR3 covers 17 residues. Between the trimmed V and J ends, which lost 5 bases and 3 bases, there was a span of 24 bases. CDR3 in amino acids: CASRTEDPGRGYYEQYF. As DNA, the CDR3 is TGCGCCAGCAGAACGGAGGATCCGGGCCGGGGTTACTACGAGCAGTACTTC.

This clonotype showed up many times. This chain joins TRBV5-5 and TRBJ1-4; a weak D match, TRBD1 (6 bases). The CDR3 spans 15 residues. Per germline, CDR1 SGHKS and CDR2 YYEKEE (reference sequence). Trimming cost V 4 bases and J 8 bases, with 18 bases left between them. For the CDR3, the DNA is TGTGCCAGCAGCGGATGGGGGACAACAGAGGAAAAACTGTTTTTT. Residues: CASSGWGTTEEKLFF. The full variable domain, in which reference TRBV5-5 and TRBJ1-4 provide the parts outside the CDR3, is DAGVTQSPTHLIKTRGQQVTLRCSPISGHKSVSWYQQVLGQGPQFIFQYYEKEERGRGNFPDRFSARQFPNYSSELNVNALLLGDSALYLCASSGWGTTEEKLFFGSGTQLSVL.

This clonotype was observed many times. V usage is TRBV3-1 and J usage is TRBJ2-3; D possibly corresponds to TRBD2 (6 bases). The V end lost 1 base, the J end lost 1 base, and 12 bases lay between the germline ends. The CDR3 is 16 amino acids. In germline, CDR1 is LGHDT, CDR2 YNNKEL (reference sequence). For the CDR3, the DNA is TGTGCCAGCAGCCAAGTGAGCGGGTCCCGCACAGATACGCAGTATTTT. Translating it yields CASSQVSGSRTDTQYF.

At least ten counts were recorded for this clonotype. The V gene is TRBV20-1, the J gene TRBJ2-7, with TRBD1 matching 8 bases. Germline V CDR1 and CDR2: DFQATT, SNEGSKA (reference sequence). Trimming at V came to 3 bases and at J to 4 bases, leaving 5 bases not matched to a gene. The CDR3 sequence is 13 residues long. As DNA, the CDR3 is TGCAGTGCTAGGGGACAGGCGAAATACGAGCAGTACTTC. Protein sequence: CSARGQAKYEQYF.

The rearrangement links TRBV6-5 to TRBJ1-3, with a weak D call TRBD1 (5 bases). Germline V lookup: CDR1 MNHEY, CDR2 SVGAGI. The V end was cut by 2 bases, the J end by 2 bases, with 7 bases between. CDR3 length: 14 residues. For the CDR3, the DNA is TGTGCCAGCAGTTACGGGGGACCTGGAAACACCATATATTTT. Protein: CASSYGGPGNTIYF.

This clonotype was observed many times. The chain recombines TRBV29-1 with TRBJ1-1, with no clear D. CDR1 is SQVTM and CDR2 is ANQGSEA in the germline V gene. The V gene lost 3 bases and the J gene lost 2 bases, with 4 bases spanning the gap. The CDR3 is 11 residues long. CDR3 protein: CSVETNTEAFF. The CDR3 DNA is TGCAGCGTTGAGACTAACACTGAAGCTTTCTTT.

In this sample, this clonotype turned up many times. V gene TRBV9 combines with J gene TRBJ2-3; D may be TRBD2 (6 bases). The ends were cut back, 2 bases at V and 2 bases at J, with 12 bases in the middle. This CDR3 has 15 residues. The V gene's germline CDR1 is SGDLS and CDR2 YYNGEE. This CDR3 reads CASSVVDYLTDTQYF. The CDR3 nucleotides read TGTGCCAGCAGCGTGGTGGACTACCTCACAGATACGCAGTATTTT.